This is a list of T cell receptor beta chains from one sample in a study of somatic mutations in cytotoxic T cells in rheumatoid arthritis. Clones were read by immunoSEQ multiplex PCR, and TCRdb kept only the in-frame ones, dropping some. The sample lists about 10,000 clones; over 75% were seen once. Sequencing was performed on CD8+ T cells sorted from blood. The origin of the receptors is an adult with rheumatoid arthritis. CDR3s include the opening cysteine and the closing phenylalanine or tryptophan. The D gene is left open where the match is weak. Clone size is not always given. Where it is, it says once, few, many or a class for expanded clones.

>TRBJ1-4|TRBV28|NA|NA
CASSSNLEPGEGEKLFF
TGTGCCAGCAGTAGCAACCTCGAGCCGGGAGAGGGTGAAAAACTGTTTTTT
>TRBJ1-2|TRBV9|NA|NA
CASSPRPQPANYGYTF
TGTGCCAGCAGCCCGAGGCCCCAACCTGCTAACTATGGCTACACCTTC
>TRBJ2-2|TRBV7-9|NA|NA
CASVTSGELFF
TGTGCCAGCGTAACGTCCGGGGAGCTGTTTTTT
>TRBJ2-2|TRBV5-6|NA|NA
CASSLNTGELFF
TGTGCCAGCAGCTTAAACACCGGGGAGCTGTTTTTT
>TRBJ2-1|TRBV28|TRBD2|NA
CASSPETSGTSSYNEQFF
TGTGCCAGCAGTCCCGAGACTAGCGGGACGAGCTCCTACAATGAGCAGTTCTTC
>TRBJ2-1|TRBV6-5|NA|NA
CASSSDGSSYNEQFF
TGTGCCAGCAGCTCCGACGGGAGCTCCTACAATGAGCAGTTCTTC
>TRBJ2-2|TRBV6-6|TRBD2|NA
CASSYLRGGHGELFF
TGTGCCAGCAGTTACTTGCGGGGGGGCCACGGGGAGCTGTTTTTT
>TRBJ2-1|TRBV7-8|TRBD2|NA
CASNHGLAGYNEQFF
TGTGCCAGCAACCACGGACTAGCGGGATACAATGAGCAGTTCTTC
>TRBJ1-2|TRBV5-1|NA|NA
CASSLSGLENYGYTF
TGCGCCAGCAGCTTGTCTGGACTGGAGAACTATGGCTACACCTTC
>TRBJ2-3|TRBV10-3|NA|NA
CAISESLPSTDTQYF
TGTGCCATCAGTGAGTCTTTGCCTAGCACAGATACGCAGTATTTT
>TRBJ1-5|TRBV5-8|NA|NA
CASSFPPAASNQPQHF
TGTGCCAGCAGCTTTCCCCCCGCCGCTAGCAATCAGCCCCAGCATTTT
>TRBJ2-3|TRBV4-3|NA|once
CASSQALGGTGTDTQYF
TGCGCCAGCAGCCAAGCCCTCGGGGGAACGGGCACAGATACGCAGTATTTT
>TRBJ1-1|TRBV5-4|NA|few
CASSAPNTEAFF
TGTGCCAGCAGCGCGCCGAACACTGAAGCTTTCTTT
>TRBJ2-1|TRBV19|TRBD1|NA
CASSIVGVGTGANEQFF
TGTGCCAGTAGTATAGTTGGTGTCGGGACAGGGGCCAATGAGCAGTTCTTC
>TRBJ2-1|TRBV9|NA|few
CASSVVAPLANNEQFF
TGTGCCAGCAGCGTAGTAGCCCCTCTAGCTAACAATGAGCAGTTCTTC
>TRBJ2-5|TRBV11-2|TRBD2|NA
CASNPGLAGQETQYF
TGTGCCAGCAACCCGGGACTAGCGGGCCAAGAGACCCAGTACTTC
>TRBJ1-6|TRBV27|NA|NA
CASSFGRYNSPLHF
TGTGCCAGCAGTTTTGGACGGTATAATTCACCCCTCCACTTT
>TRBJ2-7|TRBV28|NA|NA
CASSQNLGSPYEQYF
TGTGCCAGCAGTCAAAACCTAGGGTCCCCCTACGAGCAGTACTTC
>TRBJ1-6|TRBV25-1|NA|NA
CASSELRGPSYNSPLHF
TGTGCCAGCAGTGAACTTAGGGGCCCCTCCTATAATTCACCCCTCCACTTT
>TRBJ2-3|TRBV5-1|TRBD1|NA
CASSLDRGDGDTQYF
TGCGCCAGCAGCTTGGACAGGGGGGATGGAGATACGCAGTATTTT
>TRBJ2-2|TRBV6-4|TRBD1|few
CASSDGTGGDTGELFF
TGTGCCAGCAGTGACGGGACAGGGGGCGACACCGGGGAGCTGTTTTTT
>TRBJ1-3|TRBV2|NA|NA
CASSLSDSGNTIYF
TGTGCCAGCAGTCTCTCGGACTCTGGAAACACCATATATTTT
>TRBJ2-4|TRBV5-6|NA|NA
CASTRRGIPGVTKNIQYF
TGTGCCAGCACCCGGCGGGGAATTCCAGGGGTCACCAAAAACATTCAGTACTTC
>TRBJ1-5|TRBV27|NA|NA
CASSLRQYQPQHF
TGTGCCAGCAGTTTACGCCAATATCAGCCCCAGCATTTT
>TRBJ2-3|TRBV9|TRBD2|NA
CASSVLGAGGATDTQYF
TGTGCCAGCAGCGTATTAGGAGCGGGGGGGGCTACAGATACGCAGTATTTT
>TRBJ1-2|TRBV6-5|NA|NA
CASSNNSGVYGYTF
TGTGCCAGCAGTAACAATTCCGGGGTCTATGGCTACACCTTC
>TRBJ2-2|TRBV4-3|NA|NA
CASSQDRSRNGELFF
TGCGCCAGCAGCCAAGATAGGTCTAGGAATGGGGAGCTGTTTTTT
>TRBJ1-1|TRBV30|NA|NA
CAWSVNVPEAFF
TGTGCCTGGAGTGTTAATGTGCCTGAAGCTTTCTTT
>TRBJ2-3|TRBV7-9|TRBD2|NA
CASSITSGLTDTQYF
TGTGCCAGCAGCATTACTAGCGGACTCACAGATACGCAGTATTTT
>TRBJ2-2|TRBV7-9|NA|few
CASSPSGELFF
TGTGCCAGCAGCCCCTCCGGGGAGCTGTTTTTT
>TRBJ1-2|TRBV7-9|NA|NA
CASSLGPRGYTF
TGTGCCAGCAGCTTAGGGCCCCGTGGCTACACCTTC
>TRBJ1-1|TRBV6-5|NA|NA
CASSYTDGGGTEAFF
TGTGCCAGCAGTTACACGGACGGCGGGGGGACTGAAGCTTTCTTT
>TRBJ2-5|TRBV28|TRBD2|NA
CASSFRRRTSGVPPRETQYF
TGTGCCAGCAGTTTTCGGCGAAGGACTAGCGGGGTCCCCCCTAGGGAGACCCAGTACTTC
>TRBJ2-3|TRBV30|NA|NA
CAWSVLAVTDTQYF
TGTGCCTGGAGTGTACTGGCGGTCACAGATACGCAGTATTTT
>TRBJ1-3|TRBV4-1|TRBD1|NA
CASSQGGQGYSGNTIYF
TGCGCCAGCAGCCAGGGTGGACAGGGCTACTCTGGAAACACCATATATTTT
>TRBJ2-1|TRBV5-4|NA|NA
CASSEGGNEQFF
TGTGCCAGCAGCGAAGGGGGAAATGAGCAGTTCTTC
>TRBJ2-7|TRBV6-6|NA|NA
CASSYYGGDEQYF
TGTGCCAGCAGTTACTATGGGGGCGACGAGCAGTACTTC
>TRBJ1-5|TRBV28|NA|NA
CASSWGGNQPQHF
TGTGCCAGCAGTTGGGGCGGCAATCAGCCCCAGCATTTT
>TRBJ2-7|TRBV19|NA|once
CASSLRVANEQYF
TGTGCCAGTAGTCTCCGGGTCGCGAACGAGCAGTACTTC
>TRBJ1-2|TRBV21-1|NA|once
CASSNLPWNSEYGYTF
TGTGCCAGCAGCAACCTTCCATGGAATTCGGAGTATGGCTATACCTTC
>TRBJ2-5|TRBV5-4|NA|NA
CASSLLQETQYF
TGTGCCAGCAGCTTGCTCCAAGAGACCCAGTACTTC
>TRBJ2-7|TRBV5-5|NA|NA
CASSRQGASGGALYEQYF
TGTGCCAGCAGCCGACAGGGGGCGAGCGGGGGGGCCCTCTACGAGCAGTACTTC
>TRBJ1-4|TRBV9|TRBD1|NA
CASSVETGGLEKLFF
TGTGCCAGCAGCGTAGAGACAGGGGGTTTGGAAAAACTGTTTTTT
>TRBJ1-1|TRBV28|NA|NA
CASSDGTNTEAFF
TGTGCCAGCAGTGACGGTACCAACACTGAAGCTTTCTTT